Described below is a single TCR beta chain sequence and its context. The V gene's germline CDR1 is MGHRA and CDR2 YSYEKL. The CDR3 totals 16 residues. The ends were cut back, 1 base at V and 0 bases at J, with 10 bases in the middle. The sample originates from a study of technical replicates of blood from several donors. The protocol was immunoSEQ multiplex PCR, while the TCRdb copy is restricted to in-frame clones and leaves out a portion. The sample has about 84,000 clones, about 98% seen once. This receptor was obtained from a human donor in good health. The chain carries TRBV4-1 and TRBJ1-5; D remains unclear. The specimen was T cells isolated from PBMCs. CDR3 region: CASSQVAGYSNQPQHF. The DNA for the CDR3 is TGCGCCAGCAGCCAAGTAGCGGGATATAGCAATCAGCCCCAGCATTTT.